Following are 13 T cell receptor beta chains from one sample sequenced in a study of cytomegalovirus exposure and HLA in healthy donors. In the PCR, 60 Vbeta and 13 Jbeta primers were used. Some clones are missing from TCRdb's copy, which holds only in-frame ones; the method was immunoSEQ multiplex PCR. The table includes about 130,000 clones, just under 75% detected once. The sequenced material came from PBMCs. These receptors were taken from a man in his forties in good health and CMV-seropositive.

The chain couples TRBV7-9 to TRBJ2-4; D is unresolved. In germline, CDR1 is SEHNR, CDR2 FQNEAQ (reference sequence). The CDR3 runs 12 residues. V gave up 5 bases and J gave up 14 bases, with 16 bases separating them. Written as DNA, the CDR3 is TGTGCCAGCAGCCCCACCCGGTTTGAGAAGTACTTC. This gives the protein CASSPTRFEKYF.

The V call is TRBV28, the J call TRBJ1-2; 7 bases are shared with TRBD1. J lost 9 bases, V lost 8 bases, and 9 bases had no gene match. The CDR3 contains 12 residues. CDR1 is MDHEN, CDR2 SYDVKM, per germline. As DNA, the CDR3 is TGTGCCAGCGGTTCGAGGGGGCTCCGCTACACCTTC. Translation gives CASGSRGLRYTF.

The J gene is TRBJ1-1, the V gene TRBV10-3, with TRBD1 as a possible D gene (6 bases). Trimming shortened V by 6 bases and J by 11 bases, and 13 bases separated the two germline ends. The CDR3 has 11 amino acids. In germline, CDR1 is ENHRY, CDR2 SYGVKD. CDR3: CAIRDRTDAFF. The CDR3 DNA reads as TGTGCCATCAGAGACAGGACGGATGCTTTCTTT.

The chain combines TRBV28 with TRBJ2-4, with TRBD1 matching 9 bases. The CDR3 length is 19 residues. With V trimmed by 6 bases and J by 0 bases, 15 bases remained unmatched. The V gene's germline CDR1 is MDHEN and CDR2 SYDVKM. The CDR3 bases are TGTGCCAGCAGGGTACAGGGGGCCTATGGAAGGGAAGCCAAAAACATTCAGTACTTC. Its protein is CASRVQGAYGREAKNIQYF.

This chain uses TRBV21-1 with TRBJ2-7; the table calls TRBD2, which could not be checked here. TRBV21-1 is a documented pseudogene. This CDR3 is 14 amino acids long. The CDR3 loop reads CASSKTSGTYEQYF. For the CDR3, the DNA is TGTGCCAGCAGCAAAACTAGCGGGACCTACGAGCAGTACTTC.

The chain joins TRBV5-4 to TRBJ2-7; 7 positions agree with TRBD2. V dropped 7 bases and J dropped 3; count of bases not matched to a gene: 1. The CDR3 loop spans 11 amino acids. Germline V lookup: CDR1 SGHNT, CDR2 YYREEE (reference sequence). The CDR3 sequence is CASASGYEQYF. The DNA of the CDR3 is TGTGCCAGCGCTAGCGGCTACGAGCAGTACTTC. Full variable domain (missing parts from reference TRBV5-4 and TRBJ2-7): ETGVTQSPTHLIKTRGQQVTLRCSSQSGHNTVSWYQQALGQGPQFIFQYYREEENGRGNFPPRFSGLQFPNYSSELNVNALELDDSALYLCASASGYEQYFGPGTRLTVT.

This rearrangement joins TRBV6-5 to TRBJ2-2, with D possibly matching TRBD1 (5 bases). Trimming took off 0 bases at V and 6 bases at J, with 5 bases between the two ends. Germline assignment: CDR1 MNHEY and CDR2 SVGAGI. The CDR3 sequence is 13 residues long. CDR3 protein: CASSYSQAGELFF. CDR3 bases: TGTGCCAGCAGTTACTCACAGGCCGGGGAGCTGTTTTTT.

This clone was counted a single time. The V call is TRBV19, the J call TRBJ1-1; 7 positions agree with TRBD1. Germline loops: CDR1 LNHDA, CDR2 SQIVND (reference sequence). J gave up 6 bases and V 4 bases, and 8 bases lay outside the gene matches. This CDR3 is built from 14 residues. The CDR3 DNA is TGTGCCAGTAGTACCGACAGGGTTTATCCTGAAGCTTTCTTT. The encoded protein is CASSTDRVYPEAFF.

This sequence joins TRBV10-3 and TRBJ2-7; 7 nucleotides line up with TRBD1. CDR1 is ENHRY and CDR2 is SYGVKD in the germline V gene. V was clipped by 10 bases and J by 2 bases; unmatched bases: 11. The length of the CDR3 is 14 residues. The CDR3 spells CATDPGQRTYEQYF. The CDR3 DNA follows: TGTGCCACCGACCCGGGACAGCGTACCTACGAGCAGTACTTC.

This chain uses TRBV5-4 with TRBJ2-7; TRBD2 matches 14 bases. Germline CDR1 and CDR2: SGHNT and YYREEE (reference sequence). The CDR3 covers 19 residues. J gave up 5 bases and V 4 bases, and 17 bases lay outside the gene matches. CDR3 coding DNA: TGTGCCAGCAGCCGGGGGGGGACTAGCGGGGGCCGGGCCGGACACGAGCAGTACTTC. It translates to CASSRGGTSGGRAGHEQYF.

Comments on this clone: The missing conserved phenylalanine or tryptophan at the end of this CDR3 makes a read error likely. Because the CDR3's place on the DNA is in doubt, the DNA is left out and the CDR3 is given as listed by TCRdb. The V call is TRBV9, the J call TRBJ2-3; the table assigns TRBD1, which was not confirmed against the DNA. From its first to its last residue, the CDR3 has 10 amino acids. CDR1 is SGDLS, CDR2 YYNGEE, per germline. CDR3 amino acids: CASSVWNRHR.

This rearrangement joins TRBV28 to TRBJ1-3; D ambiguous. V gave up 7 bases and J gave up 0 bases, with 13 bases separating them. This CDR3 has 15 amino acids. CDR1 is MDHEN and CDR2 is SYDVKM in the germline V gene. The chain's CDR3 is CASTGFLSSGNTIYF. In DNA, the CDR3 is TGTGCCAGCACAGGCTTTTTAAGCTCTGGAAACACCATATATTTT.

This chain connects TRBV2 to TRBJ1-2; 7 bases line up with TRBD1. The germline V gene encodes CDR1 SNHLY and CDR2 FYNNEI. The CDR3 spans 16 residues. With 1 base clipped from V and 2 bases from J, the junction kept 7 bases outside the gene matches. The CDR3 reads CASSEGDRVSNYGYTF. In nucleotides, the CDR3 is TGTGCCAGCAGTGAAGGGGACAGAGTCTCCAACTATGGCTACACCTTC.